The sequence of this TCR beta chain was determined in a study of Ad26.COV2.S vaccination and SARS-CoV-2 variants. V was clipped by 5 bases and J by 3 bases, with 4 bases between them. From germline, CDR1 is SGHVS and CDR2 FQNEAQ. This CDR3 comprises 12 residues. Method: immunoSEQ multiplex PCR; TCRdb's copy keeps in-frame clones and lacks some. The data show 180,000 or so clones, around 88% seen once. The chain carries TRBV7-8 and TRBJ2-2, with D unresolved. The sample in question was peripheral blood, obtained after recovery from COVID-19. This TCR was recovered from a human donor who had recovered from COVID-19. The CDR3 bases are TGTGCCAGCAGCCCTTACACCGGGGAGCTGTTTTTT. Encoded protein: CASSPYTGELFF.